The 26 T cell receptor beta chains listed next were all sequenced from one sample in a study of blood T cell repertoires in COVID-19. The data were produced by immunoSEQ multiplex PCR, yet TCRdb's version contains in-frame clones alone and is incomplete. The data contain roughly 42,000 clones, over 75% of them seen just once; the ten biggest clones take up 12%. Sequencing input: peripheral blood. These receptors were taken from a human donor in a cohort sampled during active COVID-19.

The rearrangement joins TRBV27 to TRBJ2-7, with D possibly TRBD2 on 7 matching bases. The CDR3 runs 14 residues. Germline V gives CDR1 MNHEY, CDR2 SMNVEV (reference sequence). Trimming left V 4 bases short and J 3 bases short, with 13 bases between. The CDR3 DNA reads TGTGCCAGCAGTTCTTTAGGGGGGGGCTACGAGCAGTACTTC. Protein product: CASSSLGGGYEQYF.

This sequence joins TRBV18 and TRBJ1-2, with 9 bases lining up with TRBD1. The germline V gene has CDR1 KGHSH and CDR2 LQKENI. This CDR3 region has 14 residues. Trimming cost V 4 bases and J 2 bases; bases outside gene matches: 2. The DNA of the CDR3 is TGTGCCAGCTCACTTGACAGGGGGAACTATGGCTACACCTTC. The encoded protein is CASSLDRGNYGYTF.

The V call is TRBV24-1, the J call TRBJ2-5; TRBD1 matches at 8 bases. Germline V gene lookup returns CDR1 KGHDR and CDR2 SFDVKD. The length of the CDR3 is 14 residues. With 5 bases clipped from V and 2 bases from J, the junction kept 3 bases outside the gene matches. The CDR3 is CATSATGVQETQYF. CDR3 DNA: TGTGCCACCAGTGCGACAGGGGTACAAGAGACCCAGTACTTC.

This clone was found once. One junction end disagrees with the germline gene, perhaps due to a read error. The V and J genes are TRBV19 and TRBJ1-6; no definite D call. CDR1 and CDR2 (germline): LNHDA, SQIVND (reference sequence). The CDR3 runs 13 residues. CDR3: CASTNEDKSPLHF. In DNA, the CDR3 is TGTGCCAGTACCAATGAGGATAAGTCACCCCTCCACTTT.

The chain recombines TRBV4-3 with TRBJ1-1; D not certain. The CDR3 runs 14 residues. Trimming pared 4 bases from V and 6 bases from J, leaving 15 bases between. Germline V lookup: CDR1 LGHNA, CDR2 YSLEER. CDR3 nucleotide sequence: TGCGCCAGCAGCCCAGAACCCCGAACTTCTGAAGCTTTCTTT. Amino acid sequence: CASSPEPRTSEAFF.

This clone appeared a single time. The rearrangement uses TRBV19 and TRBJ2-7; D not resolved. The length of the CDR3 is 13 residues. Trimming shortened V by 3 bases and J by 3 bases, and 9 bases separated the two germline ends. The germline gives CDR1 LNHDA, CDR2 SQIVND (reference sequence). The CDR3 reads CASSIRPRYEQYF. CDR3 sequence (DNA): TGTGCCAGTAGTATCAGGCCGCGCTACGAGCAGTACTTC.

This clone has a single count. The V call is TRBV4-1, the J call TRBJ1-5; D gene unclear. Germline V lookup: CDR1 MGHRA, CDR2 YSYEKL. There are 17 residues in the CDR3. Trimming cost V 0 bases and J 0 bases, with 12 bases left between them. This CDR3 is CASSQEQAALSNQPQHF. In DNA form, the CDR3 reads TGCGCCAGCAGCCAAGAGCAGGCAGCCCTTAGCAATCAGCCCCAGCATTTT.

This chain connects TRBV4-1 to TRBJ2-2; a weak D match, TRBD1 (5 bases). The CDR3 runs to 15 residues. The V end was cut by 4 bases, the J end by 3 bases, with 12 bases between. Germline V gives CDR1 MGHRA, CDR2 YSYEKL. The CDR3 region is CASSPRSRDTGELFF. The CDR3 coding sequence is TGCGCCAGCAGCCCCCGGTCCAGGGACACCGGGGAGCTGTTTTTT.

The CDR3 sequence is CASGLTLTTYEQYF. The CDR3 bases are TGCGCCAGCGGTTTGACTCTTACTACCTACGAGCAGTACTTC. This sequence joins TRBV4-1 and TRBJ2-7, with D unclear. Trimming took 8 bases from V and 2 from J, leaving 16 bases between them. The CDR3 has 14 amino acids. In germline, CDR1 is MGHRA, CDR2 YSYEKL.

The CDR3 DNA sequence: TGTGCCAGCAGTTCGACAGGGACAGCCGGCTACACCTTC. Translating it yields CASSSTGTAGYTF. This chain links TRBV6-5 with TRBJ1-2, with 7 bases that match TRBD1. V shed 4 bases and J 8 bases; nucleotides not matched to a gene: 7. The CDR3 consists of 13 residues. Germline CDR1 reads MNHEY; CDR2 reads SVGAGI.

This rearrangement joins TRBV7-8 to TRBJ1-5; perhaps TRBD1 as D (5 bases). Germline V gene sequence: CDR1 SGHVS, CDR2 FQNEAQ. The CDR3 contains 14 residues. Trimming took 1 base from V and 3 from J, leaving 7 bases between them. The CDR3 is CASSLVTDNQPQHF. CDR3 nucleotides: TGTGCCAGCAGCTTAGTGACAGACAATCAGCCCCAGCATTTT.

This chain uses TRBV11-2 with TRBJ2-7; 9 nucleotides align to TRBD1. Germline values: CDR1 SGHAT, CDR2 FQNNGV. The CDR3 is 16 residues long. V lost 5 bases, J lost 7 bases, and 15 bases stayed unmatched. In DNA, the CDR3 is TGTGCCAGCAGCGGCTACACTTCCGGGACAGGGAATGAGCAGTACTTC. Translated: CASSGYTSGTGNEQYF. The whole variable domain, remainder taken from reference TRBV11-2 and TRBJ2-7, is EAGVAQSPRYKIIEKRQSVAFWCNPISGHATLYWYQQILGQGPKLLIQFQNNGVVDDSQLPKDRFSAERLKGVDSTLKIQPAKLEDSAVYLCASSGYTSGTGNEQYFGPGTRLTVT.

J is TRBJ2-7 and V is TRBV12-3 or TRBV12-4; D remains unclear. Trimming removed 4 bases from V and 3 bases from J, with 7 bases in between. This CDR3 has 12 amino acids. CDR3 nucleotide sequence: TGTGCCAGCAGTTCCTCTAACTACGAGCAGTACTTC. Translation gives CASSSSNYEQYF.

The chain has TRBV28 and TRBJ1-2, with 7 bases identical to TRBD1. J lost 2 bases, V lost 7 bases, and 4 bases had no gene match. CDR3 length: 13 residues. Germline V CDR1 and CDR2: MDHEN, SYDVKM. CDR3 region: CASKTQGNYGYTF. For the CDR3, the DNA is TGTGCCAGCAAAACACAGGGGAACTATGGCTACACCTTC.

This clone was picked up one time. V gene TRBV28 combines with J gene TRBJ2-5; TRBD1 matches 9 bases. The V and J ends lost 0 bases and 6 bases, in that order; junction bases with no gene match: 8. CDR3 length: 16 residues. The germline V gene encodes CDR1 MDHEN and CDR2 SYDVKM. This chain's CDR3 is CASSLWVDRGGKTQYF. DNA for the CDR3: TGTGCCAGCAGTTTATGGGTGGACAGGGGTGGGAAGACCCAGTACTTC.

The rearrangement uses TRBV2 and TRBJ1-4; no clear D. The CDR3 is 14 amino acids. Looked up from germline, CDR1 is SNHLY and CDR2 is FYNNEI. The germline V and J ends were trimmed by 4 bases and 7 bases, with 13 bases remaining between them. CDR3 bases: TGTGCCAGCAGTGGGGAGGGAGAAGGTGAAAAACTGTTTTTT. It encodes CASSGEGEGEKLFF.

This chain connects TRBV5-3 to TRBJ1-1; TRBD1 aligns across 9 bases. TRBV5-3 is an ORF for which the function is uncertain. With 5 bases clipped from V and 2 bases from J, the junction kept 16 bases outside the gene matches. The CDR3 runs 18 residues. The DNA for the CDR3 is TGTGCCAGAAGATTACCGGGACAGGGAGGAAGAGGAAACACTGAAGCTTTCTTT. This gives the protein CARRLPGQGGRGNTEAFF.

The DNA for the CDR3 is TGTGCCAGCAGCCAAGAACGGCAGGGGAGGGGAAACTATGGCTACACCTTC. It translates to CASSQERQGRGNYGYTF. This chain links TRBV3-1 (or the pseudogene TRBV3-2) with TRBJ1-2; D possibly corresponds to TRBD1 (6 bases). Germline-derived CDR1 and CDR2 are LGHDT and YNNKEL (reference sequence). V lost 0 bases and J 2 bases, leaving 16 bases between the germline ends. The CDR3 consists of 17 residues.

The chain has TRBV19 and TRBJ1-5; 7 nucleotides line up with TRBD1. CDR1 and CDR2 (germline): LNHDA, SQIVND (reference sequence). Trimming at V came to 6 bases and at J to 2 bases, leaving 10 bases not matched to a gene. There are 16 residues in the CDR3. The CDR3 region is CASSGVRGPGNQPQHF. CDR3 DNA sequence: TGTGCCAGTAGCGGGGTAAGGGGGCCGGGCAATCAGCCCCAGCATTTT.

The J gene is TRBJ2-5, the V gene TRBV4-1, with D perhaps TRBD1 (5 bases). The CDR3 loop spans 14 amino acids. Germline CDR1 and CDR2: MGHRA and YSYEKL. V lost 0 bases, J lost 3 bases, and 8 bases lay in between. This CDR3 is CASSQDIQEETQYF. CDR3 coding DNA: TGCGCCAGCAGCCAAGATATACAGGAAGAGACCCAGTACTTC.

This chain uses TRBV19 with TRBJ1-1; tentatively, D is TRBD1 (6 bases). There are 13 residues in the CDR3. V lost 5 bases to trimming and J lost 2 bases, with 9 bases between them. In germline, CDR1 is LNHDA, CDR2 SQIVND (reference sequence). In nucleotides, the CDR3 is TGTGCCAGTAGTTGGGACATTAACACTGAAGCTTTCTTT. It codes for CASSWDINTEAFF.

The chain has TRBV15 and TRBJ2-3, with 10 positions matching TRBD2. The J segment lost 6 bases and the V segment lost 8 bases, leaving 8 bases of the junction unmatched. Germline V gives CDR1 LNHNV, CDR2 YYDKDF (reference sequence). There are 14 residues in the CDR3. The CDR3 protein is CATLSGGAGDTQYF. For the CDR3, the DNA is TGTGCCACCCTCAGCGGGGGGGCTGGGGATACGCAGTATTTT.

This chain connects TRBV19 to TRBJ2-5; D is uncertain. The CDR3 is 13 amino acids. Trimming removed 3 bases from V and 5 bases from J, with 10 bases in between. Looked up from germline, CDR1 is LNHDA and CDR2 is SQIVND (reference sequence). CDR3 nucleotides: TGTGCCAGTAGTATCTCTAGTGTGGAGACCCAGTACTTC. Its translation: CASSISSVETQYF. Combining the CDR3 with reference TRBV19 and TRBJ2-5 gives the whole variable domain DGGITQSPKYLFRKEGQNVTLSCEQNLNHDAMYWYRQDPGQGLRLIYYSQIVNDFQKGDIAEGYSVSREKKESFPLTVTSAQKNPTAFYLCASSISSVETQYFGPGTRLLVL.

This sequence joins TRBV7-9 and TRBJ1-4, with 8 bases lining up with TRBD1. CDR1 is SEHNR and CDR2 is FQNEAQ in the germline V gene (reference sequence). The CDR3 has 17 residues. The J segment lost 3 bases and the V segment lost 5 bases, leaving 11 bases of the junction unmatched. DNA for the CDR3: TGTGCCAGCAGCCCCGGGACAGGCGGGGTGGCTAATGAAAAACTGTTTTTT. Translating gives CASSPGTGGVANEKLFF.

This clone was counted between two and nine times. The V call is TRBV6-5, the J call TRBJ2-2; D might be TRBD1 (7 bases). The CDR3 is made up of 12 amino acids. Germline values: CDR1 MNHEY, CDR2 SVGAGI. Trimming shortened V by 6 bases and J by 9 bases, and 11 bases separated the two germline ends. CDR3 DNA sequence: TGTGCCAGCAGCCCAGGGGGGAGGGAGCTGTTTTTT. It translates to CASSPGGRELFF.

The chain combines TRBV5-6 with TRBJ2-5; 8 bases fit TRBD2. This CDR3 is 15 amino acids long. Germline CDR1 and CDR2: SGHDT and YYEEEE. After removal of 2 bases from V and 7 bases from J, the junction contained 10 bases not matched to a gene. Here the CDR3 reads CASSFVSSGPRTQYF. CDR3 coding DNA: TGTGCCAGCAGCTTTGTTTCTAGCGGGCCCAGGACCCAGTACTTC.